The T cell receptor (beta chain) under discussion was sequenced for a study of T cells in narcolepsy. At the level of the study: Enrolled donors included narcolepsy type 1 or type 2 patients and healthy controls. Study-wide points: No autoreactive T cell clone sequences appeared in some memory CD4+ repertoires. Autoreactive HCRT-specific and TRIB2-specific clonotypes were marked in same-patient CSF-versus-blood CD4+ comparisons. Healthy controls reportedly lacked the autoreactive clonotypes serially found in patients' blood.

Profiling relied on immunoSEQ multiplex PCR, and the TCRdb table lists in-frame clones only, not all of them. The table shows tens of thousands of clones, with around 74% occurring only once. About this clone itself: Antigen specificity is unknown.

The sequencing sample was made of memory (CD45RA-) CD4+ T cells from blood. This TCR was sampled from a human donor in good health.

The CDR3 coding sequence is TGTGCCAGCAGCCAAGAAGGACGAGCTAACTATGGCTACACCTTC. Its translation: CASSQEGRANYGYTF. The genes are TRBV4-2 and TRBJ1-2; D remains unclear. CDR1 and CDR2 from the germline V gene are LGHNA and YNFKEQ. This CDR3 has 15 amino acids. V was clipped by 0 bases and J by 0 bases, with 8 bases between them.